This is a list of T cell receptor beta chains from one sample in a study of post-analysis software for immune sequencing data. TCRdb redid the calling of the PCR reads with MiXCR, one entry per CDR3 protein. The sample carries roughly 540,000 distinct CDR3 sequences, 30% to 40% recorded once. What was sequenced was blood. The receptors shown here come from a girl aged 2 to 17 with multiple sclerosis. Each CDR3 is given with its conserved first and last residue. D genes are given only for firm matches. Expanded clones are given a class, and other clones once, few, many or no size at all.

d_call j_call clone_size v_call cdr3_nt cdr3_aa
. TRBJ2-1 . TRBV6-1 TGTGCCAGCACTCCCGGTGGGGCAGTTTTTATTCGGCACAATGGGCAGTTCTTC CASTPGGAVFIRHNGQFF
TRBD2 TRBJ2-7 . TRBV5-1 TGCGCCAGCAGCTTGGTATTAGCGGGGGCCTACGAGCAGTACTTC CASSLVLAGAYEQYF
. TRBJ1-5 . TRBV20-1 TGCAGTGTCACCTACAGGGACGATCAGCCCCAGCATTTT CSVTYRDDQPQHF
. TRBJ2-1 few TRBV4-1 TGCGCCAGCAGCCAAGAGTGGAGGTCCTACAATGAGCAGTTCTTC CASSQEWRSYNEQFF
. TRBJ2-6 few TRBV15 TGTGCCACCAGCAGAGAAGCCTGGGGGGCCAACGTCCTGACTTTC CATSREAWGANVLTF
TRBD2 TRBJ2-5 . TRBV7-2 TGTGCCAGCAGCTTCCGACTAGCTTCAGAGACCCAGTACTTC CASSFRLASETQYF
TRBD1 TRBJ2-1 few TRBV29-1 TGCAGCTCCCCCGGGACCACCATCAGGGGGGAGCAGTTCTTC CSSPGTTIRGEQFF
. TRBJ1-6 few TRBV5-6 TGTGCCAGCAGCTTGGGTCGGACGAATTCACCCCTCCACTTT CASSLGRTNSPLHF
TRBD2 TRBJ2-3 . TRBV7-6 TGTGCCAGCAGCCTTAGCGGGGGGATTGATACGCAGTATTTT CASSLSGGIDTQYF
. TRBJ2-5 . TRBV7-7 TGTGCCAGCAGCTTAAAGGGTTTTCAGGAGACCCAGTACTTC CASSLKGFQETQYF
. TRBJ1-2 few TRBV20-1 TGCAGTGCTAGTCCCAAGCAGGGGAGGTATGGCTACACCTTC CSASPKQGRYGYTF
TRBD1 TRBJ2-3 few TRBV2 TGTGCCAGCAGGGAACGACGGTGGACAGGGGATACGCAGTATTTT CASRERRWTGDTQYF
. TRBJ2-1 once TRBV5-1 TGCGCCAGCAGCTTTGGTCGAGCGGGTGCGACTTTCAGGGGTGAGCAGTTCTTC CASSFGRAGATFRGEQFF
. TRBJ1-6 . TRBV27 TGTGCCAGCAGACCTCTGGCCCCTTCACCCCTCCACTTT CASRPLAPSPLHF
. TRBJ2-3 . TRBV11-1 TGTGCCAGCAGCTTAGAGGTGTTCCAAGTGGCAGATACGCAGTATTTT CASSLEVFQVADTQYF
. TRBJ2-1 . TRBV5-1 TGCGCCAGCAGCCTGCAAACCGGGACACCCAGGGACAATGAGCAGTTCTTC CASSLQTGTPRDNEQFF
TRBD1 TRBJ2-1 . TRBV12-3/TRBV12-4 TGTGCCAGCGGGGACAGCTCCCACAATGAGCAGTTCTTC CASGDSSHNEQFF
. TRBJ1-2 few TRBV9 TGTGCCAGCAGCTCCCCCCCGGCCCCTGGCTACACCTTC CASSSPPAPGYTF
. TRBJ2-1 . TRBV5-6 TGTGCCAGCAGCATGGGACTTCTGAGCTCCTACAATGAGCAGTTCTTC CASSMGLLSSYNEQFF
TRBD1 TRBJ1-5 . TRBV15 TGTGCCACCAGCAGAACGGGACAGTTCAATCAGCCCCAGCATTTT CATSRTGQFNQPQHF
. TRBJ1-6 once TRBV12-3/TRBV12-4 TGTGCCAGCAGTTTCAAAAGGGGCTCCTATAATTCACCCCTCCACTTT CASSFKRGSYNSPLHF
TRBD1 TRBJ1-5 few TRBV29-1 TGCAACGTCCGACAGGGAGACAGCAATCAGCCCCAGCATTTT CNVRQGDSNQPQHF
. TRBJ2-5 . TRBV3-1 TGTGCCAGCAGCCATTCAAAAGAGACCCAGTACTTC CASSHSKETQYF
TRBD1 TRBJ2-7 few TRBV7-6 TGTGCCAGCAGCGACCTTGGGGGACAGGGGGCCTACGAGCAGTACTTC CASSDLGGQGAYEQYF
TRBD1 TRBJ1-4 . TRBV5-5 TGTGCCAGCAGCTGGGCCGGGACAGGGAATGAAAAACTGTTTTTT CASSWAGTGNEKLFF
. TRBJ2-5 once TRBV9 TGTGCCAGCAGCGTAGTAGGCGGGGTGGGGGAGACCCAGTACTTC CASSVVGGVGETQYF
. TRBJ2-7 . TRBV6-5 TGTGCCAGCAGTCGGGCGGCCTCCTACGAGCAGTACTTC CASSRAASYEQYF
. TRBJ2-7 many TRBV13 TGTGCCAGCAGCCCGGGACTTTCCTACGAGCAGTACTTC CASSPGLSYEQYF
. TRBJ1-1 . TRBV4-1 TGCGCCAGCAGCTGGAACACTGAAGCTTTCTTT CASSWNTEAFF
. TRBJ2-1 . TRBV20-1 TGCAGTGCTCGGAGCGGTGCTCACTACAATGAGCAGTTCTTC CSARSGAHYNEQFF
. TRBJ1-3 . TRBV29-1 TGCAGCGTCCAAGACCCAGACTCTGGAAACACCATATATTTT CSVQDPDSGNTIYF
. TRBJ2-1 few TRBV7-2 TGTGCCAGCAGCTTAGCCAGCGACTACAATGAGCAGTTCTTC CASSLASDYNEQFF
TRBD1 TRBJ1-1 few TRBV20-1 TGCAGTGCAGCGCCGGGACAGGGGTACACTGAAGCTTTCTTT CSAAPGQGYTEAFF
TRBD2 TRBJ2-7 few TRBV2 TGTGCCAGCAGTATCGGGGGGGAGGTCGAGCAGTACTTC CASSIGGEVEQYF
. TRBJ1-1 few TRBV12-3/TRBV12-4 TGTGCCAGCAGTAAGGGGTGGGGCGACAGAAAAGCTTTCTTT CASSKGWGDRKAFF
TRBD1 TRBJ1-2 . TRBV5-1 TGCGCCAGCAGCTTCCGAGGACAGGAGAACTATGGCTACACCTTC CASSFRGQENYGYTF
. TRBJ1-1 . TRBV29-1 TGCAGCGTGGATGTGGGGAACACTGAAGCTTTCTTT CSVDVGNTEAFF
TRBD1 TRBJ2-5 . TRBV4-2 TGTGCCAGCAGCCCAAGGACAGGGGCCGCCCAAGAGACCCAGTACTTC CASSPRTGAAQETQYF
. TRBJ2-7 . TRBV3-1 TGTGCCAGCAGCCACGAATCCTACGAGCAGTACTTC CASSHESYEQYF
. TRBJ2-5 . TRBV5-1 TGCGCCAGCAGCCTGACTCCCGCGTGGGAAGAGACCCAGTACTTC CASSLTPAWEETQYF
. TRBJ2-5 . TRBV4-1 TGCGCCAGCAGCCGGACCCCTAGCGCGGGCCGCAAGGAGACCCAGTACTTC CASSRTPSAGRKETQYF
TRBD2 TRBJ2-4 . TRBV5-1 TGCGCCAGCAGCGTTGGGGGGACTAGCGGGGATTCGATCAAAAACATTCAGTACTTC CASSVGGTSGDSIKNIQYF
. TRBJ2-7 many TRBV12-3/TRBV12-4 TGTGCCAGCAGTGGATGGTGGGGAGACTACGAGCAGTACTTC CASSGWWGDYEQYF
. TRBJ2-3 . TRBV29-1 TGCAGCGCCGATGGGGATACGCAGTATTTT CSADGDTQYF
. TRBJ1-1 many TRBV7-9 TGTGCCAGTAGCTTAGATCCCAACACTGAAGCTTTCTTT CASSLDPNTEAFF
TRBD1 TRBJ2-7 few TRBV2 TGTGCCAGCAGTGAGAACAGGGGCACCTACGAGCAGTACTTC CASSENRGTYEQYF
TRBD1 TRBJ2-3 . TRBV5-6 TGTGCCAGCAGCATCCGACAGGGGATGGGCACAGATACGCAGTATTTT CASSIRQGMGTDTQYF
TRBD2 TRBJ2-7 few TRBV27 TGTGCCAGTAGGGCTCCAGGGACTATCTTCTACGAGCAGTACTTC CASRAPGTIFYEQYF
. TRBJ2-7 . TRBV5-6 TGTGCCAGCAGCTTGGTCGGGGGGCTTGAGCAGTACTTC CASSLVGGLEQYF
. TRBJ1-6 . TRBV10-3 TGTGCCATCAGTCACGAGGGTGGTAATAATTCACCCCTCCACTTT CAISHEGGNNSPLHF
. TRBJ2-5 . TRBV20-1 TGCAGTGCTAGAGCTCCCTGGGGCTCCCAAGAGACCCAGTACTTC CSARAPWGSQETQYF
. TRBJ1-2 . TRBV20-1 TGCAGTGCTAGAGGTTACAGGGTGGACTATGGCTACACCTTC CSARGYRVDYGYTF
TRBD1 TRBJ2-1 . TRBV11-1 TGTGCCAGCAGCTCCCGGGACAGGGGGCATCCTGAGCAGTTCTTC CASSSRDRGHPEQFF
. TRBJ1-6 few TRBV15 TGTGCCACCAGCAGGGAAGTATTGGGGAGTTCACCCCTCCACTTT CATSREVLGSSPLHF
TRBD1 TRBJ1-2 many TRBV7-9 TGTGCCAGCAGCCGGGGACAGAACTATGGCTACACCTTC CASSRGQNYGYTF
TRBD1 TRBJ1-1 few TRBV5-1 TGCGCCAGCAGCTCGGGCCCGGGACAGCGGGTGGGAGCTTTCTTT CASSSGPGQRVGAFF
. TRBJ1-4 few TRBV5-1 TGCGCCAGCAGCTTGAAGCTGATTAATGAAAAACTGTTTTTT CASSLKLINEKLFF
. TRBJ2-1 . TRBV3-1 TGTGCCAGCAGCCAAGTTGGGACTCTTGACACTGAGCAGTTCTTC CASSQVGTLDTEQFF
TRBD1 TRBJ2-7 . TRBV6-5 TGTGCCAGCACTTCGGACTCGACAGGGTTCGGCGAGCAGTACTTC CASTSDSTGFGEQYF